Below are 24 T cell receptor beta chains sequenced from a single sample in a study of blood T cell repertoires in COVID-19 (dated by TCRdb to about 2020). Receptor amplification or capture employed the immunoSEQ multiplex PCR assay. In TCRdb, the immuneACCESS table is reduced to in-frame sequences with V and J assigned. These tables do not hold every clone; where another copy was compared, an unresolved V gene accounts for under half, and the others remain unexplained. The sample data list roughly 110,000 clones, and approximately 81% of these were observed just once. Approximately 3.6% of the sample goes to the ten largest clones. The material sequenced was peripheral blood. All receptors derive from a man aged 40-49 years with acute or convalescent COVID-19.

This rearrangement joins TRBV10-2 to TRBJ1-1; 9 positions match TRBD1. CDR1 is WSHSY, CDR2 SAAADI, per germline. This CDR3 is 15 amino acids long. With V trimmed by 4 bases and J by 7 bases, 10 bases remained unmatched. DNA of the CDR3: TGCGCCAGCAGTGGAACCACAGGGGGCGCAGGTGAAGCTTTCTTT. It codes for CASSGTTGGAGEAFF.

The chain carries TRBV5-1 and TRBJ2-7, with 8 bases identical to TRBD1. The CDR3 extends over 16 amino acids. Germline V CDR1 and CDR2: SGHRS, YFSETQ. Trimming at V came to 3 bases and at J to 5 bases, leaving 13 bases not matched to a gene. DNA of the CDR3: TGCGCCAGCAGCTCCCTTTTACCCGGACAGGGAGACGAGCAGTACTTC. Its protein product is CASSSLLPGQGDEQYF.

CDR3 sequence: CSASNDQGGEGTDTQYF. The CDR3 DNA follows: TGCAGTGCTAGTAACGACCAAGGGGGCGAGGGGACAGATACGCAGTATTTT. This sequence joins TRBV20-1 and TRBJ2-3; 7 bases agree with TRBD1. V shed 3 bases, J shed 3 bases, and the junction held 15 bases outside the gene matches. CDR1 and CDR2 from the germline V gene are DFQATT and SNEGSKA (reference sequence). The CDR3 is made up of 17 amino acids.

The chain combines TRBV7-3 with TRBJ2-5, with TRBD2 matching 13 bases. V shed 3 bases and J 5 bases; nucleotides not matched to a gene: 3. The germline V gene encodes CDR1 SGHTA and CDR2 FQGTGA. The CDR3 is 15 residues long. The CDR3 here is CASSFGLAGEETQYF. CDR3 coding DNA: TGTGCCAGCAGCTTCGGACTAGCGGGGGAGGAGACCCAGTACTTC.

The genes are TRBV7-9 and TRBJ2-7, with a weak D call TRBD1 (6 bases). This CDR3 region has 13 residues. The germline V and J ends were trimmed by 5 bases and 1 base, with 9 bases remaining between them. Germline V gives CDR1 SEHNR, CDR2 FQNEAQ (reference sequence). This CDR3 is CASSNDRSYEQYF. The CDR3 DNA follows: TGTGCCAGCAGCAACGACAGGTCCTACGAGCAGTACTTC.

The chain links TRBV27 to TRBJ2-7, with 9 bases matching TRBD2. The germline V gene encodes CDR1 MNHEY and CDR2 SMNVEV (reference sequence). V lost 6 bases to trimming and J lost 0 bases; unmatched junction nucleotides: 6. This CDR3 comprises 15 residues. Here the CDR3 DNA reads TGTGCCAGCAGGGTGGCGGGGGGGAGCTCCTACGAGCAGTACTTC. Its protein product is CASRVAGGSSYEQYF.

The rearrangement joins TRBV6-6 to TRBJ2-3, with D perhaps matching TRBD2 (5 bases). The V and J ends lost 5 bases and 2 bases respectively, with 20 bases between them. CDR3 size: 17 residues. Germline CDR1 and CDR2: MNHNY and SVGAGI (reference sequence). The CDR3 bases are TGTGCCAGCAGTCCGGGAAGGGCGCCCCGCTCCACAGATACGCAGTATTTT. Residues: CASSPGRAPRSTDTQYF.

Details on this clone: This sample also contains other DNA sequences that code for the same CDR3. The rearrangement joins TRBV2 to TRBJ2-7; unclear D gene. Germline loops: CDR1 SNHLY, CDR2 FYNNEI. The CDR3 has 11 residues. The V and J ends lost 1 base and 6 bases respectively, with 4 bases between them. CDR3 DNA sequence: TGTGCCAGCAGTGAAGGAGGCGAGCAGTACTTC. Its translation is CASSEGGEQYF.

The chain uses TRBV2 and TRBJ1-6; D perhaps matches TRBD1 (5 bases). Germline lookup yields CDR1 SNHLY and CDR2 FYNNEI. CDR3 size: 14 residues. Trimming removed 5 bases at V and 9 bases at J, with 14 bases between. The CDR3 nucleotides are TGTGCCAGCAGTTCCGGGACGGGGGGTTCACCCCTCCACTTT. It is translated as CASSSGTGGSPLHF.

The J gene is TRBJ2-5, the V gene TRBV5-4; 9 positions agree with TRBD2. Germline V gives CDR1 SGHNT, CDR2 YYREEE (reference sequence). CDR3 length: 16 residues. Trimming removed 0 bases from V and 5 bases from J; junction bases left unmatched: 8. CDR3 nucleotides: TGTGCCAGCAGCTTGGGTTCTAGCGGGGTCGGGGAGACCCAGTACTTC. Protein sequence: CASSLGSSGVGETQYF.

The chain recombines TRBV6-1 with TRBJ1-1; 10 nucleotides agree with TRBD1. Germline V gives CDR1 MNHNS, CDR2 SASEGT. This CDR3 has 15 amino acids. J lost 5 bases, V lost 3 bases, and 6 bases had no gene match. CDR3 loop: CASSDPDRGRTEAFF. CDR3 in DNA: TGTGCCAGCAGTGATCCTGACAGGGGGCGGACTGAAGCTTTCTTT.

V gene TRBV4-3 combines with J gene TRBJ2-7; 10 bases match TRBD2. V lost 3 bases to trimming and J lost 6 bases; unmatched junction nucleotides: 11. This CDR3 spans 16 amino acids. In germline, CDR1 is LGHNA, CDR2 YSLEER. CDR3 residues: CASSQDLAGERREQYF. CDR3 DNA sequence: TGCGCCAGCAGCCAGGACCTAGCGGGGGAACGGCGCGAGCAGTACTTC.

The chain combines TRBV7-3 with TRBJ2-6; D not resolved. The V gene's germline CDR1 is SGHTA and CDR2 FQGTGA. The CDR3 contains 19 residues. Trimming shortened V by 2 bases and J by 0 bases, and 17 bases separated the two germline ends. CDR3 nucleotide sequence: TGTGCCAGCAGCTTACCGGGTTTTGGCGAGGACTCTGGGGCCAACGTCCTGACTTTC. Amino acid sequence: CASSLPGFGEDSGANVLTF.

The CDR3 here is CASSLFPAGGLNQPQHF. Written as DNA, the CDR3 is TGCGCCAGCAGCCTATTCCCGGCGGGAGGATTGAATCAGCCCCAGCATTTT. This chain links TRBV4-1 with TRBJ1-5, with D uncertain. The germline gives CDR1 MGHRA, CDR2 YSYEKL. V lost 4 bases to trimming and J lost 4 bases, with 20 bases between them. This CDR3 comprises 17 residues.

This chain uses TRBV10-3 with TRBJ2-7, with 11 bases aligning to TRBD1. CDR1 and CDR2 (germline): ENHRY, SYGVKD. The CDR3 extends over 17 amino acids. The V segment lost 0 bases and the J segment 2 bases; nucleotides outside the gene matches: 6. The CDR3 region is CAISESGQGGRTYEQYF. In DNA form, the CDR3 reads TGTGCCATCAGTGAGTCGGGACAGGGGGGCCGAACCTACGAGCAGTACTTC.

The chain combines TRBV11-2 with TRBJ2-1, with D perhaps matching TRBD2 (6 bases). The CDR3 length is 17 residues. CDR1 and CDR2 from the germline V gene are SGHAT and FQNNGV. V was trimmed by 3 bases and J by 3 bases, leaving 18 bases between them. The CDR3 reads CASSLGRLGLLYNEQFF. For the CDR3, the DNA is TGTGCCAGCAGCTTGGGGCGTCTCGGACTACTCTACAATGAGCAGTTCTTC.

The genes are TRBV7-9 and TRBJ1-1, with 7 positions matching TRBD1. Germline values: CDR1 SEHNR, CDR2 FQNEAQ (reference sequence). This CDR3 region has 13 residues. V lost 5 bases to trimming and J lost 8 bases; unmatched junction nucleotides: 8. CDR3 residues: CASSPNGGGEAFF. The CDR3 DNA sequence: TGTGCCAGCAGCCCCAACGGAGGGGGCGAAGCTTTCTTT.

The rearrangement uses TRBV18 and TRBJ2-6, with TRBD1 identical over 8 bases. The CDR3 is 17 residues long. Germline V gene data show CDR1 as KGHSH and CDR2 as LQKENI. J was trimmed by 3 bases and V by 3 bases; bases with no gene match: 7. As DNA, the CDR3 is TGTGCCAGCTCACCCTCGGCAGGGGGCGTTGGGGCCAACGTCCTGACTTTC. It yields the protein CASSPSAGGVGANVLTF.

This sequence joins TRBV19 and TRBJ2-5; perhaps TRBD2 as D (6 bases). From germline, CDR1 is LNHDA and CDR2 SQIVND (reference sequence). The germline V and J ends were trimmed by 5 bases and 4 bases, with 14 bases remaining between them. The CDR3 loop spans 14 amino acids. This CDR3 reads CASSPRDSRETQYF. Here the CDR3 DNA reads TGTGCCAGTAGTCCCCGGGACTCTCGAGAGACCCAGTACTTC.

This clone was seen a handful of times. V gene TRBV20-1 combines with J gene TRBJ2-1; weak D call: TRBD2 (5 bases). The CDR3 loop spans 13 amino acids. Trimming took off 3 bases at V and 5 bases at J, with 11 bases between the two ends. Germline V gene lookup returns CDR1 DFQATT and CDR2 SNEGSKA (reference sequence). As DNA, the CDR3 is TGCAGTGCTAGTTTTCGGGGTAACAATGAGCAGTTCTTC. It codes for CSASFRGNNEQFF.

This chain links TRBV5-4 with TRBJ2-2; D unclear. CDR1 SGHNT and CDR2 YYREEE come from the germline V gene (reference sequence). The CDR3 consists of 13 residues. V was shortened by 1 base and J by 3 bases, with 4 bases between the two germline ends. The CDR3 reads CASSLSDTGELFF. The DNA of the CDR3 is TGTGCCAGCAGCTTGTCAGACACCGGGGAGCTGTTTTTT. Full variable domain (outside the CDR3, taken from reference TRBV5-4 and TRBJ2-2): ETGVTQSPTHLIKTRGQQVTLRCSSQSGHNTVSWYQQALGQGPQFIFQYYREEENGRGNFPPRFSGLQFPNYSSELNVNALELDDSALYLCASSLSDTGELFFGEGSRLTVL.

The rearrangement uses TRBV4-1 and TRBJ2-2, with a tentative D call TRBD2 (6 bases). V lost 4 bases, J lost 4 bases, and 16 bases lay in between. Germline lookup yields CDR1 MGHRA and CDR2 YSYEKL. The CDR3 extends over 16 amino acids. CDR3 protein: CASSPLGQGGTGELFF. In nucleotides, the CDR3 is TGCGCCAGCAGCCCCTTAGGGCAGGGAGGCACCGGGGAGCTGTTTTTT.

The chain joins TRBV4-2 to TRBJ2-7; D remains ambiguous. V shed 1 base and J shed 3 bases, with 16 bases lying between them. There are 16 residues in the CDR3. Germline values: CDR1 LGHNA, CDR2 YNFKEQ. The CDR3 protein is CASSQGGPGLFYEQYF. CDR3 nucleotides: TGTGCCAGCAGCCAAGGTGGTCCAGGTCTATTCTACGAGCAGTACTTC.

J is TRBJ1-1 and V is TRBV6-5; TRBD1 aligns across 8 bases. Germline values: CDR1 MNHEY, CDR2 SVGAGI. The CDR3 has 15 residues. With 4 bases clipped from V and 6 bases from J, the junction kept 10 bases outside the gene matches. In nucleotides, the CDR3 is TGTGCCAGCAGTTTAACCGGGACAGGTCTTCCTGAAGCTTTCTTT. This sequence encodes CASSLTGTGLPEAFF.